The count of the clone carrying this T cell receptor beta chain is one. Antigen: not known. One end of the junction varies from germline; a read error may be responsible. The CDR3 has 11 amino acids. Germline V gene sequence: CDR1 KGHSH, CDR2 LQKENI. The source of the sample is a study of metastatic and nonmetastatic thyroid tumors. In the source study's methods: A papillary thyroid cancer distant-metastasis classifier was built from CDR3 differences across clinicopathological groups. TCRdb re-analyzed the PCR reads using MiXCR. The authors' filters were not applied to this entry. The table includes about 35,000 clones, approximately 32% detected once. Findings of the study overall: Malignant tumors reportedly showed significantly higher TCR beta diversity than benign nodules in both blood and tumor.

None of the patients had undergone any treatment ahead of thyroid surgery. The chain combines TRBV18 with TRBJ2-7, with D unresolved. This receptor was taken from a female donor with papillary thyroid cancer or a benign thyroid nodule (not recorded which). Some clones in this sample may be carry-over from other donors' samples. Material for sequencing was blood. This chain's CDR3 is CSSRSYYEQYF. The CDR3, as DNA: TGTTCCAGCCGGAGTTACTACGAGCAGTACTTC.